This paragraph reports one T cell receptor (beta chain). These data originate in a study of blood T cells in healthy people across ages. Next came a second PCR, run for 7 to 11 cycles, which used a sample-barcoded 5' primer along with a J-beta primer mix. A template-switch adaptor with 12 random nucleotides tagged each cDNA molecule. TCRdb re-derived calls from the 5' RACE reads in MiXCR, one entry per CDR3 protein. The sample contains 800,000 or so distinct CDR3 sequences, 60% to 80% of which appear only once. The sequence derives from a man under 40 in good health. Source material: blood.

As DNA, the CDR3 is TGTGCCAGCAGCCCTACTAACGGGACCACCTACGAGCAGTACTTC. It encodes CASSPTNGTTYEQYF. This sequence joins TRBV7-2 and TRBJ2-5, with D perhaps being TRBD1 or TRBD2 (5 bases each). The better agreement between TRBJ2-7 and the DNA end casts doubt on the J call. CDR1 and CDR2 from the germline V gene are SGHTA and FQGNSA. This CDR3 contains 15 residues.